This is a list of T cell receptor beta chains from one sample in a study of T cell responses to AZD1222 COVID-19 vaccine. Sequenced by immunoSEQ multiplex PCR; TCRdb stores in-frame clones only, minus some. There are roughly 120,000 clones in the sample; approximately 86% occur only once, and less than 8% lies in the top ten. The sample consisted of peripheral blood, taken on day 0 of AZD1222 vaccination. The receptors come from an adult in good health. CDR3s include the opening cysteine and the closing phenylalanine or tryptophan. D genes are given only for firm matches. Rows give clone size only sometimes, using once, few, many, or a class for an expanded clone.

V: TRBV2
J: TRBJ1-2
size: NA
D: NA
CDR3: CATKAGGRGSYGYTF
DNA: TGTGCCACCAAAGCCGGGGGCAGGGGAAGCTATGGCTACACCTTC

V: TRBV1
J: TRBJ1-5
size: NA
D: NA
CDR3: CTSSRTGAPNQPQHF
DNA: TGCACCAGCAGCCGGACAGGGGCCCCCAATCAGCCCCAGCATTTT

V: TRBV19
J: TRBJ2-5
size: NA
D: TRBD2
CDR3: CASGGLASGETQYF
DNA: TGTGCCAGTGGGGGACTAGCGTCCGGAGAGACCCAGTACTTC

V: TRBV25-1
J: TRBJ1-6
size: NA
D: NA
CDR3: CASSETANSPLHF
DNA: TGTGCCAGCAGTGAGACAGCTAATTCACCCCTCCACTTT

V: TRBV18
J: TRBJ2-7
size: NA
D: NA
CDR3: CASSDSSYEQYF
DNA: TGTGCCAGCTCCGACAGTTCCTACGAGCAGTACTTC

V: TRBV29-1
J: TRBJ1-5
size: NA
D: NA
CDR3: CSVAPGVGQPQHF
DNA: TGCAGCGTTGCCCCAGGGGTGGGTCAGCCCCAGCATTTT

V: TRBV6-5
J: TRBJ2-5
size: NA
D: NA
CDR3: CASSYSGEVLPETQYF
DNA: TGTGCCAGCAGTTACTCTGGGGAGGTTCTCCCAGAGACCCAGTACTTC

V: TRBV3-1/TRBV3-2
J: TRBJ1-2
size: NA
D: NA
CDR3: CASSHLGIGYTF
DNA: TGTGCCAGCAGCCACCTCGGCATTGGCTACACCTTC

V: TRBV2
J: TRBJ2-5
size: once
D: NA
CDR3: CASSSKGDGYF
DNA: TGTGCCAGCAGTTCGAAGGGCGATGGGTACTTC

V: TRBV30
J: TRBJ1-5
size: NA
D: TRBD1
CDR3: CAWRPLDRDNQPQHF
DNA: TGTGCCTGGAGGCCCCTTGACAGGGACAATCAGCCCCAGCATTTT

V: TRBV3-1/TRBV3-2
J: TRBJ2-7
size: NA
D: NA
CDR3: CASSQSNSGTGTRYEQYF
DNA: TGTGCCAGCAGCCAAAGTAATAGCGGGACAGGAACCAGGTACGAGCAGTACTTC

V: TRBV19
J: TRBJ1-1
size: NA
D: NA
CDR3: CASASWPEAFF
DNA: TGTGCCAGCGCTTCTTGGCCTGAAGCTTTCTTT

V: TRBV24-1
J: TRBJ2-2
size: NA
D: NA
CDR3: CAISTRVNTGELFF
DNA: TGTGCCATCTCGACCAGAGTGAACACCGGGGAGCTGTTTTTT

V: TRBV19
J: TRBJ2-2
size: NA
D: NA
CDR3: CASSIDRQITGELFF
DNA: TGTGCCAGTAGTATAGATAGGCAGATTACCGGGGAGCTGTTTTTT

V: TRBV5-1
J: TRBJ2-7
size: NA
D: NA
CDR3: CASSLEQGGINEQYF
DNA: TGCGCCAGCAGCTTGGAACAGGGAGGAATAAACGAGCAGTACTTC

V: TRBV9
J: TRBJ1-2
size: NA
D: NA
CDR3: CASSVPQGRYGYTF
DNA: TGTGCCAGCAGCGTACCCCAGGGGAGGTATGGCTACACCTTC

V: TRBV5-1
J: TRBJ1-5
size: NA
D: NA
CDR3: CASSLGGPYANQPQHF
DNA: TGCGCCAGCAGCTTAGGGGGACCGTATGCGAATCAGCCCCAGCATTTT

V: TRBV28
J: TRBJ2-5
size: once
D: NA
CDR3: CASSFYSEETQYF
DNA: TGTGCCAGCAGTTTTTACAGCGAGGAGACCCAGTACTTC

V: TRBV11-3
J: TRBJ1-6
size: NA
D: NA
CDR3: CASSFGQTDNSPLHF
DNA: TGTGCCAGCAGCTTCGGACAGACCGATAATTCACCCCTCCACTTT

V: TRBV27
J: TRBJ2-5
size: NA
D: NA
CDR3: CASSLGGWQETQYF
DNA: TGTGCCAGCAGTCTCGGGGGATGGCAAGAGACCCAGTACTTC

V: TRBV6-1
J: TRBJ1-6
size: NA
D: NA
CDR3: CASSETAGEYNSPLHF
DNA: TGTGCCAGCAGTGAAACCGCCGGGGAATATAATTCACCCCTCCACTTT

V: TRBV19
J: TRBJ1-5
size: NA
D: NA
CDR3: CASSMVGGGISNQPQHF
DNA: TGTGCCAGTAGTATGGTTGGCGGGGGAATAAGCAATCAGCCCCAGCATTTT

V: TRBV5-6
J: TRBJ2-7
size: NA
D: NA
CDR3: CASSFPGFTYEQYF
DNA: TGTGCCAGCAGCTTTCCAGGTTTTACCTACGAGCAGTACTTC

V: TRBV30
J: TRBJ1-2
size: once
D: NA
CDR3: CAWSVSRTDFVSDGYTF
DNA: TGTGCCTGGAGTGTAAGTAGGACCGACTTTGTGAGTGATGGCTACACCTTC

V: TRBV6-6
J: TRBJ2-7
size: NA
D: NA
CDR3: CASRRQVEQYF
DNA: TGTGCCAGCAGGAGACAGGTTGAGCAGTACTTC

V: TRBV3-1/TRBV3-2
J: TRBJ2-3
size: NA
D: NA
CDR3: CASSQGGFSDTQYF
DNA: TGTGCCAGCAGCCAGGGAGGTTTTTCAGATACGCAGTATTTT

V: TRBV18
J: TRBJ2-7
size: once
D: TRBD1
CDR3: CASSLGDRIYEQYF
DNA: TGTGCCAGCTCACTTGGGGACAGAATCTACGAGCAGTACTTC

V: TRBV28
J: TRBJ2-1
size: few
D: NA
CDR3: CASSLYSSPHNEQFF
DNA: TGTGCCAGCAGTTTATACTCTAGCCCCCACAATGAGCAGTTCTTC

V: TRBV5-8
J: TRBJ2-7
size: NA
D: NA
CDR3: CASSPKNRVEEQYF
DNA: TGTGCCAGCAGCCCTAAAAACAGGGTTGAGGAGCAGTACTTC